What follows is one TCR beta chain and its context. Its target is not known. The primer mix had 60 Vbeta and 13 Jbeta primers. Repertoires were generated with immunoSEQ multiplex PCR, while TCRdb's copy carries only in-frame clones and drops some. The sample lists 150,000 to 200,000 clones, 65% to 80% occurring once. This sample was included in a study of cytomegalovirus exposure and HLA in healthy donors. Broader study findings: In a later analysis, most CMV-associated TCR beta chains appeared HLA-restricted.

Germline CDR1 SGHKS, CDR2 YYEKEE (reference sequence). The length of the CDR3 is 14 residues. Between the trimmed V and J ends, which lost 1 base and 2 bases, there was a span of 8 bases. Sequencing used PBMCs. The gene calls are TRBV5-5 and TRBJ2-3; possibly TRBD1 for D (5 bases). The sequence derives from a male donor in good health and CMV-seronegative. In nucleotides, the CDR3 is TGTGCCAGCAGCTTGCGACAGAACACAGATACGCAGTATTTT. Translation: CASSLRQNTDTQYF.